This record covers a single TCR beta chain. Ten or more counts support this clonotype. It lacks a known antigen. Base qualities are not recorded, but no much larger clone differs from it by a single base. The TCR beta CDR3 regions were amplified from the RNA transcripts. A first-round RT-PCR of the TCR CDR3 used the HTBI primer set with the Qiagen OneStep RT-PCR kit. Libraries were constructed in a second round of multiplex PCR, after which size selection and purification were performed. Sequencing of the libraries was done on an Illumina HiSeq2000 using paired-end 100 bp reads. On the authors' methods: SOAPnuke was used to process the raw data, removing reads that contained adapters or uncalled bases, had a mean Phred below 15, or lacked an exact match to the constant primer or identifier. COPE v1.2.5 was used to merge the high-quality paired reads, and each unique nucleotide sequence was defined as a clonotype. MiTCR v1.1 was used to align the clonotypes against IMGT TRBV, TRBD and TRBJ reference segments. Analysis was restricted to V-J combinations with a frequency above 0.0001, which covered approximately 99% of repertoires. The TCS score was defined as the ratio of F50 (clonal expansion) to E x V (chaos), calculated using BLOSUM62-based TCRdist between CDR3 peptides within each V-J. Welch's t-statistics and random forest reduced around 510 V-J features to roughly 13, which were used in a naive Bayes classifier (R e1071). Through fastp at Q25 and MiXCR, TCRdb rebuilt clones from the public reads, retaining in-frame beta chains. Every distinct CDR3 protein forms one entry, paired with its most common genes and DNA. TCRdb, rather than the study authors, made the V and J calls. The sample yields hundreds of thousands of distinct CDR3 sequences; roughly a sixth were counted once. The ten largest clones represent 2.5% to 4% of the sample.

The entry originates in a study of T cells in Graves' hyperthyroidism and ophthalmopathy (dated by TCRdb to about 2019). For the study in its entirety: Peripheral blood samples were taken at the time of initial diagnosis, prior to any treatment. The 85 to 100 discovery patients were randomly split 7:3 into training and test sets. After sampling, hyperthyroidism patients received methimazole starting at 30 mg daily, and ophthalmopathy patients received high-dose intravenous methylprednisolone. The paper describes TCR Vbeta CDR3 sequencing of around 140 peripheral blood samples, made up of around 41 ophthalmopathy patients, some 76 hyperthyroidism patients and some 17 progressor patients. In about six Graves' hyperthyroidism patients, the study also compared T-cell repertoires from thyroid tissue with T-cell repertoires from blood. Prospective prediction of ophthalmopathy was tested in an independent validation cohort of some 19 hyperthyroidism patients and some 17 patients who later progressed to ophthalmopathy. To identify distinguishing TCR V-J signatures, a discovery cohort of about a hundred patients was used, comprising some 45 with Graves' ophthalmopathy and 57 with stable Graves' hyperthyroidism.

In the ophthalmopathy patients, disease was moderately to severely active, with a Clinical Activity Score of 3 or more, a NOSPECS grade of 4 or more, and a duration of less than 3 months. Exclusion was applied to patients with uncontrolled infections, other autoimmune diseases, pregnancy or lactation. Diagnoses were established on the basis of clinical symptoms, serum thyroxine and TRAb, thyroid ultrasound, and orbital computed tomography. PBMCs were separated from under 11 ml of fresh peripheral blood using Ficoll-Paque density gradient centrifugation. Trizol reagent was used to extract total RNA, and RNA quality was then checked on an Agilent 2100 Bioanalyzer. V drops 2 bases and J drops 2 bases, leaving 10 bases in between. In the germline V gene (reference sequence), CDR1 corresponds to DFQATT and CDR2 to SNEGSKA. The CDR3, from cysteine to phenylalanine, totals 13 residues. Only the CDR3 region is kept as DNA, spanning 39 bases read in frame from base 1.

Study-level results and caveats: In validation, the model predicted progression to ophthalmopathy with over 60% sensitivity and 72% to 85% specificity, a median of around 6.6 months before onset. No statistical method was used to fix the sample size in advance, and group allocation was not hidden from the investigators. Ophthalmopathy was separated from stable hyperthyroidism by a 13 V-J signature model, with 87.88% sensitivity and around 81% specificity obtained in cross-validation and 80%/75% obtained in testing. Most expanded thyroid clonotypes (frequency above 0.001) were also found in blood, which suggests that blood repertoires may mirror thyroid immune responses.

Sequencing was carried out using blood. The TCR originated in a woman between 40 and 50 years old with Graves' ophthalmopathy. The chain is made from TRBV20-1 and TRBJ2-7; the D gene assignment is ambiguous. The CDR3 region reads CSARWSIPYEQYF. At the DNA level, the sequence is TGCAGTGCTAGATGGTCTATTCCCTACGAGCAGTACTTC.